The 24 T cell receptor beta chains below were found in one sample sequenced in a study of T cell repertoires in cytomegalovirus infection. TCRdb itself ran the reads through MiXCR, one entry per CDR3 protein. The sample records roughly 300,000 distinct CDR3 sequences, about 25% being singletons. Input material: PBMCs. The receptor source for this set is a human donor in good health (CMV status not recorded). Some clones in this sample may be carry-over from other donors' samples.

The CDR3 loop is CASSPTGALDTEAFF. DNA of the CDR3: TGTGCCAGCAGCCCGACAGGGGCGCTGGACACTGAAGCTTTCTTT. The V call is TRBV7-4, the J call TRBJ1-1, with 8 bases aligning to TRBD1. V shed 5 bases, J shed 3 bases, and the junction held 8 bases outside the gene matches. Germline-derived CDR1 and CDR2 are SGHVT and SQSDAQ. This CDR3 spans 15 amino acids.

The rearrangement uses TRBV6-1 and TRBJ1-1; tentatively, D is TRBD1 (5 bases). The CDR3 runs to 16 residues. CDR1 and CDR2 from the germline V gene are MNHNS and SASEGT. V was shortened by 6 bases and J by 4 bases, with 21 bases between the two germline ends. CDR3 DNA sequence: TGTGCCAGCAGACCCATTTCTGGGATCGGGGGCACTGAAGCTTTCTTT. Translation: CASRPISGIGGTEAFF.

J is TRBJ2-3 and V is TRBV11-2, with TRBD1 as a possible D gene (7 bases). CDR1 SGHAT and CDR2 FQNNGV come from the germline V gene. The CDR3 sequence is 14 residues long. Trimming stripped 5 bases from V and 2 bases from J, with 11 bases between. Here the CDR3 DNA reads TGTGCCAGCAGCGCGGGGACAGTCACAGATACGCAGTATTTT. This gives the protein CASSAGTVTDTQYF.

This chain links TRBV15 with TRBJ1-4; no definite D call. Germline CDR1 LNHNV, CDR2 YYDKDF (reference sequence). Between the trimmed V and J ends, which lost 0 bases and 14 bases, there was a span of 10 bases. The CDR3 is made up of 12 amino acids. For the CDR3, the DNA is TGTGCCACCAGCAGAGACCTCGCCAAGCTGTTTTTT. Translation gives CATSRDLAKLFF.

The sample holds a few counts of this clonotype. The rearrangement uses TRBV5-6 and TRBJ2-7; TRBD2 is a possible D gene (6 bases). The ends were cut back, 4 bases at V and 6 bases at J, with 11 bases in the middle. Germline V lookup: CDR1 SGHDT, CDR2 YYEEEE. CDR3 length: 12 residues. The CDR3 is CASSPGRFEQYF. CDR3 DNA sequence: TGTGCCAGCAGCCCAGGGAGGTTCGAGCAGTACTTC.

This clonotype has a handful of counts. V gene TRBV24-1 combines with J gene TRBJ2-3; TRBD1 matches at 10 bases. In germline, CDR1 is KGHDR, CDR2 SFDVKD. Trimming cost V 3 bases and J 7 bases; bases outside gene matches: 6. The CDR3 is made up of 15 amino acids. The CDR3 sequence: CATSDPTGGGYTQYF. The CDR3 nucleotides read TGTGCCACCAGTGATCCGACAGGGGGCGGTTATACGCAGTATTTT.

This clonotype appeared a few times. The chain employs TRBV5-6 and TRBJ2-7, with 8 bases matching TRBD2. After removal of 5 bases from V and 2 bases from J, the junction contained 6 bases not matched to a gene. The CDR3 is 14 residues long. The germline V gene encodes CDR1 SGHDT and CDR2 YYEEEE. The CDR3 DNA sequence: TGTGCCAGCAGGAAGCGGGAGCGGACCTACGAGCAGTACTTC. Protein: CASRKRERTYEQYF.

V is TRBV5-1 and J is TRBJ2-7; unclear D gene. Germline CDR1 is SGHRS and CDR2 is YFSETQ. This CDR3 comprises 15 residues. Trimming removed 3 bases from V and 0 bases from J, with 13 bases in between. The CDR3 region is CASSSAETYSYEQYF. CDR3 sequence (DNA): TGCGCCAGCAGCTCCGCCGAGACCTACTCCTACGAGCAGTACTTC.

This clonotype was counted only a few times. This sequence joins TRBV5-1 and TRBJ1-1, with D possibly matching TRBD1 (6 bases). This CDR3 is 15 amino acids long. V shed 5 bases and J shed 1 base, with 15 bases lying between them. From germline, CDR1 is SGHRS and CDR2 YFSETQ. The CDR3 sequence is CASRSDRFSNTEAFF. CDR3 sequence (DNA): TGCGCCAGCAGATCCGACAGGTTTTCGAACACTGAAGCTTTCTTT. Full variable domain (missing parts from reference TRBV5-1 and TRBJ1-1): KAGVTQTPRYLIKTRGQQVTLSCSPISGHRSVSWYQQTPGQGLQFLFEYFSETQRNKGNFPGRFSGRQFSNSRSEMNVSTLELGDSALYLCASRSDRFSNTEAFFGQGTRLTVV.

In this sample, this clonotype turned up many times. The CDR3 DNA is TGTGCCAGCAGCTTAGGGAGCAGGAACCAAGAGACCCAGTACTTC. It encodes CASSLGSRNQETQYF. The chain couples TRBV7-2 to TRBJ2-5, with D uncertain. V was clipped by 1 base and J by 0 bases, with 9 bases between them. The CDR3 contains 15 residues. Germline lookup yields CDR1 SGHTA and CDR2 FQGNSA.

The chain links TRBV29-1 to TRBJ1-2; D is unresolved. The CDR3 is 13 amino acids. CDR1 is SQVTM, CDR2 ANQGSEA, per germline. V lost 4 bases, J lost 3 bases, and 12 bases lay in between. This chain's CDR3 is CSVVAGSDYGYTF. CDR3 in DNA: TGCAGCGTTGTAGCAGGTTCGGACTATGGCTACACCTTC.

This clonotype appeared many times. This chain connects TRBV11-2 to TRBJ2-4; TRBD1 matches at 9 bases. Per germline, CDR1 SGHAT and CDR2 FQNNGV. The CDR3 has 14 amino acids. The V gene end was trimmed by 5 bases and the J gene end by 9 bases; junction bases not matched to a gene: 8. The CDR3 spells CASSTTGTGLIQYF. The CDR3 DNA sequence: TGTGCCAGCAGCACTACCGGGACAGGGCTCATTCAGTACTTC.

The V and J genes are TRBV11-2 and TRBJ1-1, with TRBD1 matching over 7 bases. Unmatched junction bases numbered 8, after V lost 3 bases and J lost 4 bases. CDR3 size: 15 residues. CDR1 and CDR2 (germline): SGHAT, FQNNGV. DNA for the CDR3: TGTGCCAGCAGCTTGGTGACAGGGTCGGGCACTGAAGCTTTCTTT. The encoded protein is CASSLVTGSGTEAFF.

This clonotype was observed many times. The chain employs TRBV7-8 and TRBJ2-1, with D uncertain. The germline V gene has CDR1 SGHVS and CDR2 FQNEAQ. This CDR3 region has 14 residues. Trimming cost V 0 bases and J 6 bases, with 9 bases left between them. The CDR3 sequence is CASSLALGVNEQFF. CDR3 nucleotides: TGTGCCAGCAGCTTAGCGCTTGGGGTCAATGAGCAGTTCTTC.

This clonotype has a count of ten or more. The gene calls are TRBV7-2 and TRBJ1-4; possibly TRBD1 for D (6 bases). Trimming removed 2 bases at V and 7 bases at J, with 11 bases between. CDR3 length: 14 amino acids. CDR1 is SGHTA, CDR2 FQGNSA, per germline. The CDR3: CASSLRGASEKLFF. The CDR3 DNA sequence: TGTGCCAGCAGCTTACGGGGGGCCAGTGAAAAACTGTTTTTT.

This clonotype showed up many times. The gene calls are TRBV7-9 and TRBJ1-6, with D possibly matching TRBD1 (5 bases). The CDR3 runs to 16 residues. Per the germline V gene, CDR1 is SEHNR and CDR2 is FQNEAQ (reference sequence). V lost 5 bases and J 10 bases, leaving 21 bases between the germline ends. The CDR3 DNA reads TGTGCCAGCAGCCCTAAACCGGGGGGTCCCGGATCACCCCTCCACTTT. This gives the protein CASSPKPGGPGSPLHF.

A word on this clonotype: This may be a read error, as it is one base from a much larger clone. The gene calls are TRBV7-4 and TRBJ2-2; 7 positions match TRBD1. Trimming cost V 5 bases and J 5 bases; bases outside gene matches: 5. Looked up from germline, CDR1 is SGHVT and CDR2 is SQSDAQ. This CDR3 region has 14 residues. The CDR3 nucleotides read TGTGCCAGCAGCCCGGGACAGTTTACCGGGGAGCTGTTTTTT. Protein product: CASSPGQFTGELFF.

This clonotype came up many times. The chain employs TRBV7-6 and TRBJ2-5; 10 bases are shared with TRBD1. The CDR3 contains 14 residues. From germline, CDR1 is SGHVS and CDR2 FNYEAQ. Germline trimming cut 5 bases from V and 4 bases from J; bases unmatched to any gene: 4. The CDR3 spells CASSLRQGAETQYF. Written as DNA, the CDR3 is TGTGCCAGCAGCCTTAGACAGGGGGCAGAGACCCAGTACTTC.

A few counts support this clonotype. The chain uses TRBV19 and TRBJ2-7, with 9 bases fitting TRBD1. The CDR3 sequence is 16 residues long. The V segment lost 5 bases and the J segment 2 bases; nucleotides outside the gene matches: 10. Germline assignment: CDR1 LNHDA and CDR2 SQIVND (reference sequence). The CDR3 region is CASSSRTGTGTYEQYF. The CDR3 DNA follows: TGTGCCAGTAGTTCTCGTACCGGGACAGGGACCTACGAGCAGTACTTC.

This clonotype was counted only a few times. The chain links TRBV2 to TRBJ2-1; D is unclear. Germline lookup yields CDR1 SNHLY and CDR2 FYNNEI. The CDR3 spans 13 residues. V lost 4 bases to trimming and J lost 4 bases, with 8 bases between them. The CDR3 spells CASSASRYNEQFF. DNA of the CDR3: TGTGCCAGCAGTGCCTCTAGGTACAATGAGCAGTTCTTC.

The rearrangement links TRBV29-1 to TRBJ1-2, with D possibly TRBD1 on 5 matching bases. CDR1 SQVTM and CDR2 ANQGSEA come from the germline V gene. This CDR3 comprises 12 residues. Between the trimmed V and J ends, which lost 7 bases and 5 bases, there was a span of 14 bases. The DNA of the CDR3 is TGCAGCGCCACGGACACCCCATATGGCTACACCTTC. This translates into CSATDTPYGYTF.

This clonotype appeared a few times. V and J are TRBV27 and TRBJ2-7; 7 nucleotides line up with TRBD2. Germline lookup yields CDR1 MNHEY and CDR2 SMNVEV (reference sequence). This CDR3 is built from 13 residues. The V and J ends lost 11 bases and 4 bases, in that order; junction bases with no gene match: 11. The CDR3 bases are TGTGCCGGTTCTCTCGCCGGGAGGTACGAGCAGTACTTC. Translation: CAGSLAGRYEQYF.

V gene TRBV5-1 combines with J gene TRBJ1-2; D is unclear. Germline V gives CDR1 SGHRS, CDR2 YFSETQ. Trimming took off 4 bases at V and 0 bases at J, with 16 bases between the two ends. The CDR3 has 16 residues. CDR3 DNA sequence: TGCGCCAGCAGCATTTTTGGACGGAGAGCTAACTATGGCTACACCTTC. This translates into CASSIFGRRANYGYTF.

The rearrangement joins TRBV28 to TRBJ2-7; 7 positions match TRBD2. The CDR3 consists of 15 residues. J gave up 2 bases and V 7 bases, and 11 bases lay outside the gene matches. The germline V gene has CDR1 MDHEN and CDR2 SYDVKM. This CDR3 is CASTERGGSAYEQYF. The CDR3 DNA follows: TGTGCCAGCACCGAGCGGGGTGGGTCGGCCTACGAGCAGTACTTC.